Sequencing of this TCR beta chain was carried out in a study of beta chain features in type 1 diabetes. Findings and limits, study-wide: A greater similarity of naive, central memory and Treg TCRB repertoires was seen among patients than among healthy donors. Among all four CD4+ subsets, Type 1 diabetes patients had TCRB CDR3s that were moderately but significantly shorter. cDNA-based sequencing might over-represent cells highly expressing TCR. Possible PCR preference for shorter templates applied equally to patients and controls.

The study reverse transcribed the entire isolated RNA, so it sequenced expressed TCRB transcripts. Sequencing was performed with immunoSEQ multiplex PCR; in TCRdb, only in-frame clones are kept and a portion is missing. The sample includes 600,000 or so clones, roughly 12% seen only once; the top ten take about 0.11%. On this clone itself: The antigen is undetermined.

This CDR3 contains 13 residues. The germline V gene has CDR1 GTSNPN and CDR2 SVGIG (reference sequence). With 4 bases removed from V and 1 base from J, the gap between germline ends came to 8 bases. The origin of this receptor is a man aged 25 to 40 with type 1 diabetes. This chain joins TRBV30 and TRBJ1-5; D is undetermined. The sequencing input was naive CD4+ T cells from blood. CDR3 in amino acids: CAWTVDSNQPQHF. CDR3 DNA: TGTGCCTGGACTGTAGACAGCAATCAGCCCCAGCATTTT. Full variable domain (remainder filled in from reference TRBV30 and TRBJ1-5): SQTIHQWPATLVQPVGSPLSLECTVEGTSNPNLYWYRQAAGRGLQLLFYSVGIGQISSEVPQNLSASRPQDRQFILSSKKLLLSDSGFYLCAWTVDSNQPQHFGDGTRLSIL.